These 4 T cell receptor beta chains were sequenced from one sample in a study of T cells in tuberculosis. The time point denotes: new active TB diagnosis, blood taken before or within 7 days of starting treatment. Method: immunoSEQ multiplex PCR; TCRdb's copy keeps in-frame clones and lacks some. The table lists about 49,000 clones, 90% to 95% of them singletons. The sample consisted of PBMCs, taken at tuberculosis diagnosis. These receptors were taken from an adult with tuberculosis.

This clone was found once. The chain has TRBV29-1 and TRBJ1-2; TRBD1 might be the D (5 bases). In germline, CDR1 is SQVTM, CDR2 ANQGSEA. V lost 0 bases, J lost 4 bases, and 24 bases lay in between. This CDR3 region has 18 residues. CDR3 DNA: TGCAGCGTTGAAGAACTGGGTCTGCGCAGGGCTAATATCTATGGCTACACCTTC. Residues: CSVEELGLRRANIYGYTF.

The chain combines TRBV28 with TRBJ1-2; D unresolved. Per germline, CDR1 MDHEN and CDR2 SYDVKM. Trimming cost V 5 bases and J 4 bases, with 17 bases left between them. This CDR3 has 15 amino acids. The DNA of the CDR3 is TGTGCCAGCAGTCCTGGAGGGAACCGGATCTATGGCTACACCTTC. It yields the protein CASSPGGNRIYGYTF.

This clone has a single count. The chain has TRBV6-5 and TRBJ1-3; perhaps TRBD1 as D (5 bases). The V end was cut by 7 bases, the J end by 0 bases, with 13 bases between. CDR1 and CDR2 from the germline V gene are MNHEY and SVGAGI. The length of the CDR3 is 15 residues. In nucleotides, the CDR3 is TGTGCCAGCACCCGGGGACTGTCCTCTGGAAACACCATATATTTT. This gives the protein CASTRGLSSGNTIYF.

The chain links TRBV6-5 to TRBJ2-6; no clear D. Germline values: CDR1 MNHEY, CDR2 SVGAGI. V was pared by 10 bases and J by 5 bases, with 3 bases between. The CDR3 contains 10 residues. This CDR3 reads CATWANVLTF. In DNA form, the CDR3 reads TGTGCCACCTGGGCCAACGTCCTGACTTTC.